This record concerns one TCR beta chain sequence. The table came from immunoSEQ multiplex PCR; TCRdb's copy has only in-frame clones and leaves some out. This sample has approximately 1,500,000 clones, with 95% to 99% found just once. Per the germline V gene, CDR1 is SGHDT and CDR2 is YYEEEE. V lost 2 bases and J lost 0; bases outside the gene matches: 5. This CDR3 has 16 residues. This entry comes from a study of shared clonotypes between healthy human individuals. This sequence joins TRBV5-6 and TRBJ1-5; 7 bases match TRBD1. The sample consisted of naive CD4+ T cells sorted from blood. Noted subset: CD45RA+ positively selected. This receptor was identified in a man aged 25-40 years in good health. The chain's CDR3 is CASSFWGQNSNQPQHF. In DNA form, the CDR3 reads TGTGCCAGCAGCTTCTGGGGACAGAATAGCAATCAGCCCCAGCATTTT.